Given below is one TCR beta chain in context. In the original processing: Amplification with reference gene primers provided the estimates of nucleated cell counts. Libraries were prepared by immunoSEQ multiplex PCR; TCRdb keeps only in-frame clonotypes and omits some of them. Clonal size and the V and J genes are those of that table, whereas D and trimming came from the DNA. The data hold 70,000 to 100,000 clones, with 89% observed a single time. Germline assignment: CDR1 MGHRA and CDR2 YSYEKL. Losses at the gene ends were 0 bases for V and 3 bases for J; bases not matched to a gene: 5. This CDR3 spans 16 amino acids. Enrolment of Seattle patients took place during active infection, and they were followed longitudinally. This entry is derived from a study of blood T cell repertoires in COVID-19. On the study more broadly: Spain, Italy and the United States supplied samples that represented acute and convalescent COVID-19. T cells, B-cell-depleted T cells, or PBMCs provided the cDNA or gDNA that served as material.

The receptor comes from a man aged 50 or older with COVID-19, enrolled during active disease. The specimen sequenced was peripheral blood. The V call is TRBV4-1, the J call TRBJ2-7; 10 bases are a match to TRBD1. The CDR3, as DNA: TGCGCCAGCAGCCAAGATAGTTGGACAGGGGGCTACGAGCAGTACTTC. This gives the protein CASSQDSWTGGYEQYF.